The 18 T cell receptor beta chains presented below share a single source sample, sequenced in a study of T-cell reconstitution after alpha-beta-depleted transplantation in children (dated by TCRdb to the mid-2010s). The treatment or condition tag for this specimen amounts to: allogeneic hematopoietic cell transplantation with graft depleted of TCRalphabeta T cells and CD19 B cells. Library generation was performed with PCR. The data were produced on an Illumina HiSeq 2500. Molecular barcoding was employed in the preparation of TCR libraries, with unique molecular identifiers being used to normalize TCRbeta repertoire quantification. Clones were called with MiXCR by TCRdb after fastp trimmed the public reads at Q25, and only in-frame beta chains were retained. Entries that share a CDR3 protein sequence are merged under the most common genes and DNA. The sample records about 300,000 distinct CDR3 sequences, over 9.5% of which are singletons. Around 7.6% of the sample is in the top ten clones.

This specimen consisted of PBMCs, obtained before TCRalphabeta/CD19-depleted stem cell transplant. These receptors all come from a boy under two years old with acute myeloid leukemia, due to receive a stem cell transplant.

This clonotype has just a few counts. The chain joins TRBV12-3 or TRBV12-4 to TRBJ2-6; D gene ambiguous. With 6 bases removed from V and 0 bases from J, the gap between germline ends came to 9 bases. The CDR3 consists of 15 residues. CDR3 sequence (DNA): TGTGCCAGCAGAGATTCAAGCTCTGGGGCCAACGTCCTGACTTTC. Its translation is CASRDSSSGANVLTF.

This clonotype was seen many times. The chain recombines TRBV9 with TRBJ2-7; 8 nucleotides match TRBD1. The CDR3 contains 13 residues. With V trimmed by 4 bases and J by 6 bases, 6 bases remained unmatched. Germline V gives CDR1 SGDLS, CDR2 YYNGEE. Written as DNA, the CDR3 is TGTGCCAGCAGCACGTCCGACAGGGGCGAGCAGTACTTC. It specifies CASSTSDRGEQYF.

The rearrangement uses TRBV6-1 and TRBJ2-4; TRBD1 or TRBD2 may be the D gene (5 bases each). The CDR3 spans 15 residues. Trimming removed 6 bases at V and 2 bases at J, with 14 bases between. Germline loops: CDR1 MNHNS, CDR2 SASEGT. CDR3 DNA sequence: TGTGCCAGCAGCGCAAATGGGGGACCCAAAAACATTCAGTACTTC. Residues: CASSANGGPKNIQYF.

Many counts were recorded for this clonotype. The chain couples TRBV5-4 to TRBJ2-2; perhaps D is TRBD1 or TRBD2 (5 bases each). This CDR3 comprises 15 residues. V was trimmed by 4 bases and J by 2 bases, leaving 12 bases between them. Germline V CDR1 and CDR2: SGHNT, YYREEE (reference sequence). The CDR3 spells CASSLPGLNTGELFF. CDR3 coding DNA: TGTGCCAGCAGCCTCCCGGGGCTCAACACCGGGGAGCTGTTTTTT.

This clonotype was detected once. A read error may explain this, as a much larger clone is one base away. As the CDR3 is not closed by the conserved phenylalanine or tryptophan, this likely results from a read error. This chain connects TRBV29-1 to TRBJ1-4; D is unclear. CDR1 and CDR2 (germline): SQVTM, ANQGSEA. The CDR3 runs to 13 residues. V lost 3 bases and J 4 bases, leaving 9 bases between the germline ends. CDR3: CSVEYGVNEKLFS. The DNA of the CDR3 is TGCAGCGTTGAGTACGGTGTTAATGAAAAACTGTTTTCT.

Many counts were recorded for this clonotype. The chain links TRBV28 to TRBJ2-1; possibly TRBD1 or TRBD2 for D (5 bases each). Germline CDR1 reads MDHEN; CDR2 reads SYDVKM. V was clipped by 2 bases and J by 0 bases, with 11 bases between them. This CDR3 comprises 16 residues. CDR3 DNA sequence: TGTGCCAGCAGTTTAGGGGGTCGTATCTCCTACAATGAGCAGTTCTTC. Translated: CASSLGGRISYNEQFF. Combining the CDR3 with reference TRBV28 and TRBJ2-1 gives the whole variable domain DVKVTQSSRYLVKRTGEKVFLECVQDMDHENMFWYRQDPGLGLRLIYFSYDVKMKEKGDIPEGYSVSREKKERFSLILESASTNQTSMYLCASSLGGRISYNEQFFGPGTRLTVL.

This clonotype was detected ten times or more. This chain uses TRBV28 with TRBJ2-3; tentative D call: TRBD1 (5 bases). This CDR3 contains 13 residues. Germline CDR1 and CDR2: MDHEN and SYDVKM. V lost 3 bases to trimming and J lost 5 bases, with 9 bases between them. Here the CDR3 DNA reads TGTGCCAGCAGTTTTGGGGCCGGAGATACGCAGTATTTT. Its protein is CASSFGAGDTQYF.

This clonotype came up many times. V and J are TRBV29-1 and TRBJ2-3, with D perhaps TRBD1 (6 bases). From germline, CDR1 is SQVTM and CDR2 ANQGSEA. The CDR3 has 13 amino acids. The V end lost 5 bases, the J end lost 5 bases, and 14 bases lay between the germline ends. The CDR3 loop is CSVTPQGLDTQYF. The CDR3 nucleotides are TGCAGCGTTACTCCACAGGGTTTAGATACGCAGTATTTT.

This clonotype was observed at least ten times. This chain joins TRBV29-1 and TRBJ1-4; tentatively, D is TRBD1 (6 bases). From germline, CDR1 is SQVTM and CDR2 ANQGSEA. The CDR3 has 14 residues. With 4 bases removed from V and 3 bases from J, the gap between germline ends came to 12 bases. The DNA for the CDR3 is TGCAGCGTTGCCCCAGACAGGCCTAATGAAAAACTGTTTTTT. Translating it yields CSVAPDRPNEKLFF.

This clonotype was observed many times. V usage is TRBV29-1 and J usage is TRBJ1-2, with TRBD1 matching over 7 bases. CDR1 and CDR2 from the germline V gene are SQVTM and ANQGSEA. This CDR3 spans 13 amino acids. V was clipped by 5 bases and J by 3 bases; unmatched bases: 6. The CDR3 nucleotides read TGCAGCGTTAAGGACAGGACCTACTATGGCTACACCTTC. Translating gives CSVKDRTYYGYTF.

This clonotype showed up many times. The chain uses TRBV12-3 or TRBV12-4 and TRBJ1-2; 7 bases align to TRBD1. This CDR3 is built from 16 residues. J gave up 4 bases and V 1 base, and 9 bases lay outside the gene matches. The CDR3 DNA sequence: TGTGCCAGCAGTTTAGTAGAAGGGGGCGATATCTATGGCTACACCTTC. Protein: CASSLVEGGDIYGYTF.

The sample holds many counts of this clonotype. The rearrangement joins TRBV20-1 to TRBJ2-3; 7 nucleotides match TRBD1. CDR1 and CDR2 from the germline V gene are DFQATT and SNEGSKA (reference sequence). This CDR3 contains 14 residues. J lost 6 bases, V lost 7 bases, and 13 bases had no gene match. DNA of the CDR3: TGCAGTGTGGAACCGGACAGGAAAGTCGATACGCAGTATTTT. Translating it yields CSVEPDRKVDTQYF.

This clonotype was counted a few times. The rearrangement joins TRBV5-6 to TRBJ1-6; D gene ambiguous. The CDR3 spans 15 residues. V dropped 2 bases and J dropped 9 bases, with 15 bases sitting between them. Germline V gives CDR1 SGHDT, CDR2 YYEEEE. The CDR3 nucleotides read TGTGCCAGCAGCTTTCCGGGAAACGAGGGTTCACCCCTCCACTTT. Amino acids: CASSFPGNEGSPLHF.

This clonotype came up many times. This chain uses TRBV5-1 with TRBJ2-7; 9 bases map to TRBD1. The CDR3 is 15 amino acids. Germline CDR1 reads SGHRS; CDR2 reads YFSETQ. The V gene end was trimmed by 2 bases and the J gene end by 3 bases; junction bases not matched to a gene: 6. CDR3 nucleotides: TGCGCCAGCAGCTTTTTCGGACAGGGGAGCTACGAGCAGTACTTC. Translating it yields CASSFFGQGSYEQYF.

This clonotype was counted a few times. The chain employs TRBV19 and TRBJ1-5; 7 positions agree with TRBD1. V dropped 6 bases and J dropped 5; count of bases not matched to a gene: 7. Germline CDR1 reads LNHDA; CDR2 reads SQIVND (reference sequence). This CDR3 is built from 14 residues. In nucleotides, the CDR3 is TGTGCCAGTAGCTCGACAGGGTTTGATCAGCCCCAGCATTTT. This encodes CASSSTGFDQPQHF.

This clonotype was seen many times. The junction differs from germline at one of its ends, possibly a read error. The V call is TRBV7-7, the J call TRBJ2-3, with D tentatively TRBD2 (6 bases). The CDR3 has 15 residues. Germline V lookup: CDR1 SSHAT, CDR2 FNYEAQ (reference sequence). The CDR3 protein is CASSLGRAGGDTQYF. Written as DNA, the CDR3 is TGTGCTAGCAGCCTTGGCAGGGCCGGGGGAGATACGCAGTATTTT. Combining the CDR3 with reference TRBV7-7 and TRBJ2-3 gives the whole variable domain GAGVSQSPRYKVTKRGQDVTLRCDPISSHATLYWYQQALGQGPEFLTYFNYEAQPDKSGLPSDRFSAERPEGSISTLTIQRTEQRDSAMYRCASSLGRAGGDTQYFGPGTRLTVL.

This clonotype has a count of ten or more. The chain uses TRBV29-1 and TRBJ2-3; D remains unclear. Germline V gene lookup returns CDR1 SQVTM and CDR2 ANQGSEA. V was clipped by 4 bases and J by 4 bases, with 3 bases between them. There are 10 residues in the CDR3. This chain's CDR3 is CSVAADTQYF. CDR3 DNA sequence: TGCAGCGTTGCAGCAGATACGCAGTATTTT.

This clonotype was seen more than once but under ten times. This chain joins TRBV5-1 and TRBJ1-3, with TRBD1 matching over 8 bases. The germline gives CDR1 SGHRS, CDR2 YFSETQ. The V segment lost 3 bases and the J segment 0 bases; nucleotides outside the gene matches: 8. The CDR3 is made up of 17 amino acids. In nucleotides, the CDR3 is TGCGCCAGCAGCTACCGAGCCACAGGGGGCTCTGGAAACACCATATATTTT. It yields the protein CASSYRATGGSGNTIYF.